The clone carrying this T cell receptor (beta chain) was detected once. CDR3 length: 16 amino acids. V lost 2 bases and J lost 3; bases outside the gene matches: 4. Germline loops: CDR1 MDHEN, CDR2 SYDVKM. This sample is part of a study of T cell changes during pregnancy in multiple sclerosis. Here immunoSEQ multiplex PCR was the method, and the copy in TCRdb shows in-frame clones only, minus some. This table holds about 100,000 clones, around 92% found once. The TCR originated in a female donor with multiple sclerosis, enrolled in a pregnancy study. The specimen was peripheral blood, collected before pregnancy. J is TRBJ2-1 and V is TRBV28; 10 nucleotides agree with TRBD1. The CDR3 sequence is CASSLGGQGVYNEQFF. CDR3 sequence (DNA): TGTGCCAGCAGTTTAGGAGGACAGGGGGTCTACAATGAGCAGTTCTTC.